A selection of T cell receptor beta chains follows, all from one sample in a study of identical twins. TCRdb used MiXCR to reprocess the 5' RACE reads, holding one entry per CDR3 protein. The repertoire holds about 790,000 distinct CDR3 sequences, 18% seen once, with about 12% in the top ten. The sample was also linked to a second study, of T cells expressing NK-cell markers.

The sequencing sample was made of PBMCs. These receptor sequences come from a woman younger than 35 in good health. Each CDR3 is given with its conserved first and last residue. D genes are given only for firm matches. Some rows have no size entry. The others give once, few or many, or a class for an expanded clone.

size | J | D | V | DNA | CDR3
- | TRBJ2-5 | - | TRBV27 | TGTGCCAGCAGGGTTGGTAAGGGGGAGACCCAGTACTTC | CASRVGKGETQYF
- | TRBJ2-5 | - | TRBV6-2/TRBV6-3 | TGTGCCAGCGCCGGGTTCAAGACCCAGTACTTC | CASAGFKTQYF
- | TRBJ2-3 | - | TRBV12-3/TRBV12-4 | TGTGCCAGCAGTTTAGGCGGGTATAACATGCAGTATTTT | CASSLGGYNMQYF
- | TRBJ2-3 | - | TRBV5-1 | TGCGCCAGCAGCTCCCCACATACAACAGGCGATACGCAGTATTTT | CASSSPHTTGDTQYF
few | TRBJ2-2 | - | TRBV6-5 | TGTGCCAGCAGTTACCCCCCTTTTAGGGCGGGAACCGGGGAGCTGTTTTTT | CASSYPPFRAGTGELFF
few | TRBJ2-2 | TRBD2 | TRBV5-1 | TGCGCCAGCAGCTTGGCCGAGCTAGCGGGCACCGGGGAGCTGTTTTTT | CASSLAELAGTGELFF
- | TRBJ2-7 | TRBD2 | TRBV20-1 | TGCAGTGCTTGCCGGACTAGCGGGGGCTACGAGCAGTACTTC | CSACRTSGGYEQYF
- | TRBJ2-1 | - | TRBV7-2 | TGTGCCAGCAGCTTAGGCCTAGCCGTTCGCTCCTACAATGAGCAGTTCTTC | CASSLGLAVRSYNEQFF
few | TRBJ1-5 | TRBD1 | TRBV15 | TGTGCCACCAGCTTGGACAGGGGATTAGAGCAGCCCCAGCATTTT | CATSLDRGLEQPQHF
few | TRBJ1-6 | - | TRBV12-3/TRBV12-4 | TGTGCCAGTAAGGTCCAGGGGAATTCACCCCTCCACTTT | CASKVQGNSPLHF
- | TRBJ2-1 | - | TRBV27 | TGTGCCAGCAGATATGGGGGTGATGAGCAGTTCTTC | CASRYGGDEQFF
many | TRBJ2-1 | - | TRBV20-1 | TGCAGTGCCGCACTAGCTCTTAGCTCCTACAATGAGCAGTTCTTC | CSAALALSSYNEQFF
- | TRBJ2-1 | - | TRBV2 | TGTGCCGGGCCCTGGGGGAGCGAAGACAACAATGAGCAGTTCTTC | CAGPWGSEDNNEQFF
few | TRBJ2-2 | - | TRBV29-1 | TGCAGCGTCGATGGATCCGGGGAGCTGTTTTTT | CSVDGSGELFF
- | TRBJ2-1 | - | TRBV6-2/TRBV6-3 | TGTGCCAGCAGTTTAGTCTTTTTCGGGAAAGAAAAGAATGAGCAGTTCTTC | CASSLVFFGKEKNEQFF
few | TRBJ2-1 | TRBD2 | TRBV12-3/TRBV12-4 | TGTGCCAGCAGTACAGAGCGGGGACTGAGCTCCTACAATGAGCAGTTCTTC | CASSTERGLSSYNEQFF
few | TRBJ2-7 | - | TRBV12-3/TRBV12-4 | TGTGCCAGCAGTTTAGCACCGGACGGTTCCTACGAGCAGTACTTC | CASSLAPDGSYEQYF
few | TRBJ2-5 | - | TRBV27 | TGTGCCAGCAGTTACGTAGGCCAAGAGACCCAGTACTTC | CASSYVGQETQYF
- | TRBJ2-3 | - | TRBV7-2 | TGTGCCAGCAGCCCCCCAGGTTTACATACGCAGTATTTT | CASSPPGLHTQYF
few | TRBJ2-7 | - | TRBV9 | TGTGCCAGCAGCGTAGGGGTACAGCCCCCGCAGTACTTC | CASSVGVQPPQYF
many | TRBJ1-4 | - | TRBV25-1 | TGTGCCAGCAGTGATCTCAGGGAGGATGAAAAACTGTTTTTT | CASSDLREDEKLFF
- | TRBJ2-1 | TRBD2 | TRBV20-1 | TGCAGTGCCCAAACTAGCGGGAAGGACAATGAGCAGTTCTTC | CSAQTSGKDNEQFF
few | TRBJ2-1 | TRBD1 | TRBV27 | TGTGCCAGCAGTTTGCGACAGGGGAGCTCCTACAATGAGCAGTTCTTC | CASSLRQGSSYNEQFF
- | TRBJ2-2 | - | TRBV5-1 | TGCGCCAGCAGCTTGGCCCCCCCCGGGACCGGGGAGCTGTTTTTT | CASSLAPPGTGELFF
few | TRBJ2-3 | - | TRBV20-1 | TGCAGTGCCTGGTCCCCATCAGATACGCAGTATTTT | CSAWSPSDTQYF
- | TRBJ1-2 | - | TRBV2 | TGTGCCAGCAGCCAAGGGCCAGACCGCTACACCTTC | CASSQGPDRYTF
- | TRBJ2-5 | - | TRBV29-1 | TGCAGCGTTGACACCCTGAGGGGAGAGACCCAGTACTTC | CSVDTLRGETQYF
many | TRBJ2-1 | TRBD2 | TRBV10-3 | TGTGCCATCAGTGCTTCCTGGGAGCGGGGGAGCTCCTACAATGAGCAGTTCTTC | CAISASWERGSSYNEQFF
few | TRBJ2-1 | TRBD2 | TRBV18 | TGTGCCAGCTCCCCAGTTATAGCGGGGTCGAATGAGCAGTTCTTC | CASSPVIAGSNEQFF